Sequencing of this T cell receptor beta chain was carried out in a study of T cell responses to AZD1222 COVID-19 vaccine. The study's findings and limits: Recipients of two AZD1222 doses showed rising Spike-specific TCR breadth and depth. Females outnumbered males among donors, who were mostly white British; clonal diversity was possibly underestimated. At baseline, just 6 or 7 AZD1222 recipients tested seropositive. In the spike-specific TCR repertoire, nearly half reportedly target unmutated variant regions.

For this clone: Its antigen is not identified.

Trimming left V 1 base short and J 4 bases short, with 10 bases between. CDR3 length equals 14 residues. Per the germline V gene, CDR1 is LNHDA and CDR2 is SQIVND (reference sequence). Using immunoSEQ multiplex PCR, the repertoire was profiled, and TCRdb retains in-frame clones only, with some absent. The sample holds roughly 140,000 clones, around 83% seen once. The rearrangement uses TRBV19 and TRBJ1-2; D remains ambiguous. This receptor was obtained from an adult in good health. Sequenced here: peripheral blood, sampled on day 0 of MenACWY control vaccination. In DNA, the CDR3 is TGTGCCAGTAGTATAGTATCAGCTTCCTATGGCTACACCTTC. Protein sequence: CASSIVSASYGYTF. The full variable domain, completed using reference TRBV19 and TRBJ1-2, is DGGITQSPKYLFRKEGQNVTLSCEQNLNHDAMYWYRQDPGQGLRLIYYSQIVNDFQKGDIAEGYSVSREKKESFPLTVTSAQKNPTAFYLCASSIVSASYGYTFGSGTRLTVV.